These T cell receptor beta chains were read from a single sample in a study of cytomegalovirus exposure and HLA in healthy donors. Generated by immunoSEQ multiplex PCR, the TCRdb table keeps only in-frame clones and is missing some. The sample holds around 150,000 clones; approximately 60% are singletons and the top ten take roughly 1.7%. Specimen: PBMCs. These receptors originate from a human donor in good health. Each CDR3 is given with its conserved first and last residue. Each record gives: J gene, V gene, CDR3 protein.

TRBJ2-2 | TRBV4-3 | CASSQGLASGGELFF
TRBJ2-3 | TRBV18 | CASSPIAGADTQYF
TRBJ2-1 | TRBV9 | CASSEYAGSSDNEQFF
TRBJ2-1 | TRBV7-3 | CASSSMAGLSSYNEQFF
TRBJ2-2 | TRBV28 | CASSPPLRTGELFF
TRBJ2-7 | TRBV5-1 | CASSLAPTSGSYEQYF
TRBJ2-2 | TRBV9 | CASSVDRAGGRSNTGELFF
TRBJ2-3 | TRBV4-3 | CASSQDPAGVGTDTQYF
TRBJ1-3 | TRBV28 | CASRGQNSGNTIYF
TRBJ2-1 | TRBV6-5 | CASKGGAYNEQFF
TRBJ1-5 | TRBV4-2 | CASSHPGVDQPQHF
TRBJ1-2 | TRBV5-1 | CASGPGGTLYGYTF
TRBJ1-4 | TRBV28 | CASSRPRVRAPNEKLFF
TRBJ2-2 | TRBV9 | CASSTGQGNTGELFF
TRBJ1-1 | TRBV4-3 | CASSQDRGGEAFF
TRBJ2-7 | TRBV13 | CASSLDRGGHEQYF
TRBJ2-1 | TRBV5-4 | CASSSGQNNEQFF
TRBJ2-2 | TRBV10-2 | CASRTTSGPNTGELFF
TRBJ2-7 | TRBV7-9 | CASSPPAGQGTYEQYF
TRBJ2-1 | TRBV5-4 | CASNPSGSDEQFF
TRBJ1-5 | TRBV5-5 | CASSSSIRREYQPQHF
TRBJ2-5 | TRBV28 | CASSVDRVQETQYF
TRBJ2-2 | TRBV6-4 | CASSDSGESGELFF
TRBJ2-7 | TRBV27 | CASTTSSGSYEQYF
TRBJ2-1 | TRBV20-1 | CSARMGSEQFF
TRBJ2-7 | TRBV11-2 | CASSSLRLAGPREQYF
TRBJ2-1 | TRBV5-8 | CASSPLAGWGNEQFF
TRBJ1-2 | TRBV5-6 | CASSPGQGFYGYTF
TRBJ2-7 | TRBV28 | CASSATGVEQYF
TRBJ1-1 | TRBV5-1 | CASSLARQGGTEAFF
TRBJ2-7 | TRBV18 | CASSPSRTGFTEQYF
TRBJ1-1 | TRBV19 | CASSISGQGSTEAFF
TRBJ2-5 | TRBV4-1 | CASSQDPGTMAAETQYF
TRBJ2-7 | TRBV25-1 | CASSDPEGGYYEQYF
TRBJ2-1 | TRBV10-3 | CAISESVGGNEQFF
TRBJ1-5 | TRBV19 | CASSRDRNQPQHF
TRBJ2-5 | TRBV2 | CASSRQGAETQYF
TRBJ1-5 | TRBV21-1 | CASSKGREGQPQHF
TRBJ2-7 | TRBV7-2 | CASSLTAGRYEQYF
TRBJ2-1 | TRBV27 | CASSFDTSGRAGEQFF
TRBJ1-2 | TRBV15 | CATSRDVTGTNYGYTF
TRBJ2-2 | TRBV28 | CASRPQRTGELFF
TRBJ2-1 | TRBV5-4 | CASSLGGTVYNEQFF
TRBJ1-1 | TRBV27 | CACKGQNTEAFF
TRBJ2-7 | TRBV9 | CASSVEVSGSVEQYF
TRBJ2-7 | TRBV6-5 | CASSYSQGALSYEQYF
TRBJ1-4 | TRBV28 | CASKEGLTNEKLFF
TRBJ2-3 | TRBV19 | CASSGGGGDTQYF
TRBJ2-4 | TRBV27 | CASSSSGTLLAKNIQYF
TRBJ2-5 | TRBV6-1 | CASSAGGEETQYF
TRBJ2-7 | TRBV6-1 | CASSEGGYYEQYF
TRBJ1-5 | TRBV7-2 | CASSPKGASNQPQHF
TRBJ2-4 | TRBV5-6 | CASSVSFENIQYF
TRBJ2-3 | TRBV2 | CASSEDNSSPQYF
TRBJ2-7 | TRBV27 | CASHGGKGLEQYF
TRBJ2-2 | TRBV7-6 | CASSIAGANTGELFF
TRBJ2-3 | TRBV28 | CASSRDSSTDTQYF